What follows describes a single T cell receptor (beta chain). The data belong to a study of blood T cell repertoires in COVID-19. The V gene's germline CDR1 is LNHDA and CDR2 SQIVND (reference sequence). CDR3 size: 16 residues. V was clipped by 5 bases and J by 0 bases, with 14 bases between them. Clones were sequenced by immunoSEQ multiplex PCR, and TCRdb holds only the in-frame ones, with some missing. The table shows 15,000 or so clones, with 75% to 90% occurring only once. This sequence joins TRBV19 and TRBJ2-1; D might be TRBD2 (6 bases). The TCR was taken from a man aged 45-65 years with active COVID-19. Sequencing input: peripheral blood. The DNA of the CDR3 is TGTGCCAGTAGTGACACTAGCTTTTTCTCCTACAATGAGCAGTTCTTC. Protein sequence: CASSDTSFFSYNEQFF.